This T cell receptor beta chain derives from a study of control samples from healthy donors and cancer patients. CDR3 size: 16 residues. The V end was cut by 0 bases, the J end by 2 bases, with 9 bases between. Germline-derived CDR1 and CDR2 are KGHDR and SFDVKD. Sequenced by immunoSEQ multiplex PCR; TCRdb stores in-frame clones only, minus some. The sample consists of some 70,000 clones, 83% of them appearing once. This sequence originates from a man in his 60s in good health. The V gene is TRBV24-1, the J gene TRBJ2-2; D is ambiguous. The specimen sequenced was blood. CDR3 sequence (DNA): TGTGCCACCAGTGATTTGAGCCAGGAAAACACCGGGGAGCTGTTTTTT. Its protein is CATSDLSQENTGELFF.